The text below deals with one T cell receptor beta chain. This sample stems from a study of identical twins. Trimming at V came to 4 bases and at J to 2 bases, leaving 5 bases not matched to a gene. The CDR3 spans 14 residues. Germline V gene lookup returns CDR1 SGHRS and CDR2 YFSETQ. Template switching supplied a universal primer site; unique molecular identifiers were carried on the cDNA. A single record per CDR3 protein comes from TCRdb applying MiXCR to the 5' RACE reads. The top ten clones hold 0.8% to 1% of a sample with roughly 700,000 distinct CDR3 sequences, 8% to 9% of them seen once. The sample was also linked to a second study, of yellow fever vaccine responses in identical twins.

The origin of this receptor is a woman aged 18-29 years in good health. The rearrangement links TRBV5-1 to TRBJ2-7; 8 bases match TRBD1. Material for sequencing was PBMCs. CDR3 sequence: CASSLQGAPYEQYF. CDR3 DNA: TGCGCCAGCAGCCTTCAGGGGGCCCCCTACGAGCAGTACTTC.